The next 22 T cell receptor beta chains were all read from a single sample in a study of quantifying T cell responses using KT2 cells (dated by TCRdb to 2017 to 2019). For the wider study: RNA was DNase-treated and reverse transcribed with TCR alpha and beta constant-region primers, mostly using SuperScript III.

The method behind the library was UMI-ligation and nested PCR. The sequencing machine was an Illumina MiSeq. Using T4 RNA ligase 1, a single-stranded oligonucleotide bearing the Illumina SP2 sequence plus a UMI was ligated onto the 3' end of the cDNA. PCR1 was run for 4 cycles (98 degrees C for 15 s, 69 degrees C for 30 s, 72 degrees C for 40 s), and an equimolar mix of RC1.1 and RC1.2, covering TRBC1 and TRBC2, was used as the beta primer. TCRdb reanalyzed the raw reads on its own, using fastp at Q25 for trimming and MiXCR for clone calling, and kept in-frame beta chains. Every entry covers one CDR3 protein and lists the most common genes and DNA from its rows. The sample table shows about 33,000 distinct CDR3 sequences, and 10% are seen once. The ten largest clones capture 8.5% to 10% of the sample. Sequenced sample: PBMCs spiked with cells of the T cell clone KT2. The receptors were gathered from a human donor.

This clonotype has ten or more counts. The V call is TRBV10-2, the J call TRBJ1-5; weak D call: TRBD1 (6 bases). The germline V gene encodes CDR1 WSHSY and CDR2 SAAADI. V lost 6 bases, J lost 4 bases, and 13 bases lay in between. The CDR3 is 14 amino acids. In DNA, the CDR3 is TGCGCCAGCAGAAGGGGCCAGGGGAATCAGCCCCAGCATTTT. Amino acid sequence: CASRRGQGNQPQHF.

This clonotype was recorded a few times. DNA of the CDR3: TGTGCCAGCAGTTTAACCGGGCCCACTGAAGCTTTCTTT. It codes for CASSLTGPTEAFF. V gene TRBV12-3 or TRBV12-4 combines with J gene TRBJ1-1, with D unresolved. The CDR3 is made up of 13 amino acids. Trimming stripped 2 bases from V and 4 bases from J, with 8 bases between.

This clonotype has a handful of counts. The rearrangement joins TRBV11-3 to TRBJ2-5; D may match TRBD1 or TRBD2 (5 bases each). V was shortened by 1 base and J by 3 bases, with 15 bases between the two germline ends. Looked up from germline, CDR1 is SGHNT and CDR2 is YENEEA. The CDR3 extends over 16 amino acids. The CDR3: CASSLGDGTAKETQYF. DNA for the CDR3: TGTGCCAGCAGCTTAGGCGACGGGACGGCAAAAGAGACCCAGTACTTC.

The rearrangement links TRBV20-1 to TRBJ2-1; perhaps D is TRBD1 or TRBD2 (6 bases each). Germline V gene lookup returns CDR1 DFQATT and CDR2 SNEGSKA (reference sequence). Trimming shortened V by 5 bases and J by 9 bases, and 11 bases separated the two germline ends. This CDR3 contains 11 residues. In DNA form, the CDR3 reads TGCAGTGCTGAGGGGGGTGGTGAGCAGTTCTTC. Its translation: CSAEGGGEQFF.

This clonotype was counted ten times or more. V gene TRBV4-2 combines with J gene TRBJ2-1, with unresolved D. The CDR3 extends over 15 amino acids. Trimming cost V 0 bases and J 6 bases, with 12 bases left between them. CDR1 and CDR2 from the germline V gene are LGHNA and YNFKEQ. CDR3 loop: CASSQDNTGVNEQFF. DNA for the CDR3: TGTGCCAGCAGCCAAGATAATACGGGTGTCAATGAGCAGTTCTTC.

This clonotype was seen only a few times. The chain carries TRBV10-1 and TRBJ1-1; D is possibly TRBD1 (5 bases). Germline CDR1 is WNHNN and CDR2 is SYGVQD (reference sequence). This CDR3 is built from 11 residues. Trimming cost V 2 bases and J 8 bases, with 6 bases left between them. CDR3 loop: CASSEGGEAFF. The CDR3 DNA follows: TGCGCCAGCAGTGAGGGGGGGGAAGCTTTCTTT.

This clonotype has a handful of counts. The chain links TRBV5-6 to TRBJ2-3; no clear D gene. From germline, CDR1 is SGHDT and CDR2 YYEEEE. The germline V and J ends were trimmed by 2 bases and 4 bases, with 8 bases remaining between them. The CDR3 runs 13 residues. CDR3 DNA sequence: TGTGCCAGCAGCTTACTCCGGGCAGATACGCAGTATTTT. Protein sequence: CASSLLRADTQYF. Variable domain in full (rest from reference TRBV5-6 and TRBJ2-3): DAGVTQSPTHLIKTRGQQVTLRCSPKSGHDTVSWYQQALGQGPQFIFQYYEEEERQRGNFPDRFSGHQFPNYSSELNVNALLLGDSALYLCASSLLRADTQYFGPGTRLTVL.

This clonotype has more than one count but fewer than ten. The V and J genes are TRBV27 and TRBJ1-1; maybe TRBD1 (5 bases). The CDR3 is made up of 13 amino acids. CDR1 and CDR2 (germline): MNHEY, SMNVEV (reference sequence). V lost 6 bases and J lost 6, with 14 bases in between. The CDR3 DNA follows: TGTGCCAGCAGCGACAGCTCCTTGGCTGAAGCTTTCTTT. This sequence encodes CASSDSSLAEAFF.

The rearrangement joins TRBV7-3 to TRBJ2-3, with 10 nucleotides matching TRBD2. There are 15 residues in the CDR3. V was clipped by 5 bases and J by 5 bases; unmatched bases: 7. The germline gives CDR1 SGHTA, CDR2 FQGTGA. The CDR3 region is CASSPGLAGVDTQYF. DNA of the CDR3: TGTGCCAGCAGCCCCGGGCTAGCGGGAGTAGATACGCAGTATTTT.

The chain joins TRBV5-1 to TRBJ1-1, with 7 bases matching TRBD1. J lost 2 bases, V lost 6 bases, and 16 bases had no gene match. The CDR3 covers 17 residues. Germline CDR1 SGHRS, CDR2 YFSETQ. CDR3 in DNA: TGCGCCAGCAACGAGGACGTTTACAGGGGTTCCAACACTGAAGCTTTCTTT. Amino acids: CASNEDVYRGSNTEAFF.

Sample share makes this clonotype medium-sized. The rearrangement links TRBV2 to TRBJ2-1; the match to TRBD2 covers 7 bases. Germline CDR1 and CDR2: SNHLY and FYNNEI. CDR3 length: 13 amino acids. J lost 2 bases, V lost 11 bases, and 6 bases had no gene match. The CDR3 loop reads CASLADTYNEQFF. As DNA, the CDR3 is TGTGCCTCGCTAGCGGACACCTACAATGAGCAGTTCTTC.

The chain is built from TRBV5-1 and TRBJ2-5, with D possibly being TRBD1 or TRBD2 (5 bases each). The CDR3 sequence is 13 residues long. Germline values: CDR1 SGHRS, CDR2 YFSETQ. Deletions cut 2 bases from V and 3 bases from J, with 8 bases between. CDR3 DNA: TGCGCCAGCAGCTTCGGGACGAAAGAGACCCAGTACTTC. Translation gives CASSFGTKETQYF.

In its sample, this clonotype was seen many times. The V call is TRBV3-1, the J call TRBJ2-1; unclear D gene. The germline gives CDR1 LGHDT, CDR2 YNNKEL (reference sequence). Trimming took off 4 bases at V and 7 bases at J, with 5 bases between the two ends. The CDR3 has 11 residues. The CDR3 DNA is TGTGCCAGCAGCCTGGGTAATGAGCAGTTCTTC. It encodes CASSLGNEQFF.

This clonotype appeared many times. V usage is TRBV6-6 and J usage is TRBJ2-1; 15 bases are shared with TRBD2. Looked up from germline, CDR1 is MNHNY and CDR2 is SVGAGI (reference sequence). The CDR3 totals 15 residues. J lost 4 bases, V lost 7 bases, and 2 bases had no gene match. CDR3 amino acids: CASTGTSGRYNEQFF. Written as DNA, the CDR3 is TGTGCCAGCACCGGGACTAGCGGGAGGTACAATGAGCAGTTCTTC.

This chain links TRBV13 with TRBJ2-7; 8 bases agree with TRBD2. Germline CDR1 is PRHDT and CDR2 is FYEKMQ (reference sequence). V trimming: 4 bases; J trimming: 0 bases; junction bases outside the gene matches: 8. CDR3 length: 16 amino acids. The CDR3 coding sequence is TGTGCCAGCAGCTCCCTGGGACTAGAGGCCTCCTACGAGCAGTACTTC. This gives the protein CASSSLGLEASYEQYF.

V is TRBV5-1 and J is TRBJ1-5; TRBD1 matches 9 bases. The CDR3 runs to 16 residues. The junction had 2 bases not matched to a gene; V was cut back by 0 bases and J by 1 base. Germline CDR1 and CDR2: SGHRS and YFSETQ. CDR3 protein: CASSLGTGASNQPQHF. CDR3 coding DNA: TGCGCCAGCAGCTTGGGGACAGGGGCGAGCAATCAGCCCCAGCATTTT.

The chain is built from TRBV6-5 and TRBJ2-1; 9 positions match TRBD1. CDR3 length: 14 residues. Germline V gene data show CDR1 as MNHEY and CDR2 as SVGAGI. V lost 1 base, J lost 8 bases, and 3 bases stayed unmatched. This CDR3 reads CASSYLDRGYEQFF. For the CDR3, the DNA is TGTGCCAGCAGTTACTTGGACAGGGGCTATGAGCAGTTCTTC.

The V call is TRBV5-1, the J call TRBJ1-1; the D is unclear. V shed 1 base and J shed 3 bases, with 7 bases lying between them. The CDR3 has 13 amino acids. Per germline, CDR1 SGHRS and CDR2 YFSETQ. The CDR3 protein is CASSLLGDTEAFF. The CDR3 DNA follows: TGCGCCAGCAGCTTGTTAGGAGACACTGAAGCTTTCTTT.

The sample holds many counts of this clonotype. The chain employs TRBV7-9 and TRBJ1-1; D remains unclear. The CDR3 loop spans 13 amino acids. Germline V gene data show CDR1 as SEHNR and CDR2 as FQNEAQ (reference sequence). The germline V and J ends were trimmed by 0 bases and 1 base, with 3 bases remaining between them. The CDR3 nucleotides read TGTGCCAGCAGCTTAGCGGAGAACACTGAAGCTTTCTTT. Its protein is CASSLAENTEAFF.

Only a few counts were recorded for this clonotype. V is TRBV7-8 and J is TRBJ1-6; D unclear. Germline assignment: CDR1 SGHVS and CDR2 FQNEAQ. Trimming removed 1 base from V and 7 bases from J, with 17 bases in between. The CDR3 runs 17 residues. The CDR3 DNA reads as TGTGCCAGCAGCTTAGAGGAGGGCCGTTTCGTCAATTCACCCCTCCACTTT. Protein product: CASSLEEGRFVNSPLHF.

The sample holds a few counts of this clonotype. This rearrangement joins TRBV15 to TRBJ2-7, with 8 bases fitting TRBD2. Unmatched junction bases numbered 1, after V lost 2 bases and J lost 4 bases. Germline loops: CDR1 LNHNV, CDR2 YYDKDF (reference sequence). This CDR3 region has 13 residues. This chain's CDR3 is CATSRRLAYEQYF. The CDR3, as DNA: TGTGCCACCAGCAGACGACTAGCGTACGAGCAGTACTTC. The variable domain in full, completed from reference TRBV15 and TRBJ2-7, reads DAMVIQNPRYQVTQFGKPVTLSCSQTLNHNVMYWYQQKSSQAPKLLFHYYDKDFNNEADTPDNFQSRRPNTSFCFLDIRSPGLGDTAMYLCATSRRLAYEQYFGPGTRLTVT.

There are many counts of this clonotype. The J gene is TRBJ1-2, the V gene TRBV9, with 7 bases that match TRBD1. Germline values: CDR1 SGDLS, CDR2 YYNGEE. The J segment lost 1 base and the V segment lost 0 bases, leaving 12 bases of the junction unmatched. This CDR3 spans 18 amino acids. The CDR3 DNA is TGTGCCAGCAGCGTAGGGACGGCAAACAGGGGTAATAACTATGGCTACACCTTC. Amino acid sequence: CASSVGTANRGNNYGYTF.